A selection of T cell receptor beta chains follows, all from one sample in a study of blood T cell repertoires in COVID-19. TCRdb's copy holds only in-frame clones and misses some; the assay was immunoSEQ multiplex PCR. This sample has about 240,000 clones, with around 84% found just once. The sample comprised peripheral blood. The receptors stem from a young woman with acute or convalescent COVID-19. Each CDR3 is given with its conserved first and last residue. D genes are given only for firm matches. Clone sizes are given selectively: once, few, many, or a class where the clone is expanded.

size	D	V	J	DNA	CDR3
once	TRBD1	TRBV6-2/TRBV6-3	TRBJ1-1	TGTGCCAGCAGTACCAAATTAGGGACAGGGGCCACTGAAGCTTTCTTT	CASSTKLGTGATEAFF
-	TRBD2	TRBV7-2	TRBJ2-7	TGTGCCAGCAGCTCCCCAGGAGGGGGCGGGAGGGGGTCCTACGAGCAGTACTTC	CASSSPGGGGRGSYEQYF
few	-	TRBV3-1/TRBV3-2	TRBJ1-2	TGTGCCAGCAGCCAAGACGAGTATGGCTACACCTTC	CASSQDEYGYTF
-	-	TRBV4-1	TRBJ2-7	TGCGCCAGCAGCCAAGATGACGGGAGCTACGAGCAGTACTTC	CASSQDDGSYEQYF
-	-	TRBV14	TRBJ2-5	TGTGCCAGCAGCCAAGCGGGGACCCAGTACTTC	CASSQAGTQYF
-	-	TRBV10-2	TRBJ1-5	TGCGCCAGCAGTGAGTCGACTCTTTTGGAAACGGAGGGTCAGCCCCAGCATTTT	CASSESTLLETEGQPQHF
-	-	TRBV7-2	TRBJ1-5	TGTGCCAGCAGCTTAAGGTTTGGGGGGGTCTCCAGCAATCAGCCCCAGCATTTT	CASSLRFGGVSSNQPQHF
-	TRBD1	TRBV5-1	TRBJ1-6	TGCGCCAGCAGCAGGATATTGCAGGGGGTAGGTTCACCCCTCCACTTT	CASSRILQGVGSPLHF
-	TRBD2	TRBV4-3	TRBJ2-2	TGCGCCAGCAGCCAAGATACCCCCTGGGCGGGAGTTGGAACCGGGGAGCTGTTTTTT	CASSQDTPWAGVGTGELFF
-	TRBD2	TRBV7-2	TRBJ2-1	TGTGCCAGCAGCACGGGCGGACTAGCGGGATCCCATGAGCAGTTCTTC	CASSTGGLAGSHEQFF
once	TRBD1	TRBV24-1	TRBJ1-2	TGTGCCACCAGTGATGATACAGGGGTAAGAGGCTACACCTTC	CATSDDTGVRGYTF
once	TRBD1	TRBV7-8	TRBJ2-1	TGTGCCAGCAGACCTGCCCGGGACAGGGGCCGAAACAATGAGCAGTTCTTC	CASRPARDRGRNNEQFF
once	TRBD2	TRBV2	TRBJ2-1	TGTGCCAGCAGTGTGTCGGGACTAGCGTCACCCTACAATGAGCAGTTCTTC	CASSVSGLASPYNEQFF
-	-	TRBV2	TRBJ2-5	TGTGCCAGCAGTGAAGCTCTTGCAGGGGTCGGAGAGACCCAGTACTTC	CASSEALAGVGETQYF
many	-	TRBV27	TRBJ2-7	TGTGCCAGCAGTTTTACTGACTCCTACGAGCAGTACTTC	CASSFTDSYEQYF
-	-	TRBV5-1	TRBJ2-7	TGCGCCAGCAGACGAGGGGACAGCGGGGGATCCTACGAGCAGTACTTC	CASRRGDSGGSYEQYF
-	-	TRBV5-1	TRBJ1-2	TGCGCCAGCAGCTTGGCCCCTTCTACTAACTATGGCTACACCTTC	CASSLAPSTNYGYTF
-	TRBD1	TRBV7-7	TRBJ2-7	TGTGCTAGCAGCCCGGACAGGACCTCCTACGAGCAGTACTTC	CASSPDRTSYEQYF
-	-	TRBV3-1/TRBV3-2	TRBJ1-2	TGTGCCAGCAGCCCAACGTCCAGGGCTTACTATGGCTACACCTTC	CASSPTSRAYYGYTF
-	TRBD2	TRBV14	TRBJ2-7	TGTGCCAGCAGCCGGCTCTCGGCGGGAGGACTCGAGCAGTACTTC	CASSRLSAGGLEQYF
-	TRBD2	TRBV11-2	TRBJ2-5	TGTGCCAGCAGCTTTTGGGGAGGATCGGCGGGAGCCCAAGAGACCCAGTACTTC	CASSFWGGSAGAQETQYF
-	TRBD2	TRBV7-8	TRBJ2-5	TGTGCCAGCAGCTCCACAATAGCGGGAGGCGGGGAGACCCAGTACTTC	CASSSTIAGGGETQYF
-	-	TRBV2	TRBJ2-7	TGTGCCAGCAGAAGCGAGACAGTCTACGAGCAGTACTTC	CASRSETVYEQYF
-	TRBD1	TRBV7-2	TRBJ1-3	TGTGCCAGCAGCTTAGTCCAGGGGGCATGGGGCTCTGGAAACACCATATATTTT	CASSLVQGAWGSGNTIYF
once	-	TRBV25-1	TRBJ1-2	TGTGCCAGCAGTGAATTTGGTCACGGGAACGATGGCTACACCTTC	CASSEFGHGNDGYTF
-	-	TRBV4-3	TRBJ2-4	TGCGCCAGCAGCCAGGCCGTACGGGGGAACATTCAGTACTTC	CASSQAVRGNIQYF
-	-	TRBV12-3/TRBV12-4	TRBJ1-3	TGTGCCAGCAGTTTCCAGGCTGGAAACACCATATATTTT	CASSFQAGNTIYF
-	TRBD2	TRBV6-5	TRBJ2-1	TGTGCCAGCCGGACTAGCGGGAGTGGGAACAATGAGCAGTTCTTC	CASRTSGSGNNEQFF
-	TRBD1	TRBV5-1	TRBJ2-3	TGCGCCAGCAGCTCCCCAACGGGGACAGGGATCCGCACAGATACGCAGTATTTT	CASSSPTGTGIRTDTQYF
few	-	TRBV5-6	TRBJ2-2	TGTGCCAGCAGCTTGGTCGTGACATCGAACACCGGGGAGCTGTTTTTT	CASSLVVTSNTGELFF
once	-	TRBV30	TRBJ2-1	TGTGCCTGGAATTGGGCCGCGCCGGGGACTGGGGATGAGCAGTTCTTC	CAWNWAAPGTGDEQFF